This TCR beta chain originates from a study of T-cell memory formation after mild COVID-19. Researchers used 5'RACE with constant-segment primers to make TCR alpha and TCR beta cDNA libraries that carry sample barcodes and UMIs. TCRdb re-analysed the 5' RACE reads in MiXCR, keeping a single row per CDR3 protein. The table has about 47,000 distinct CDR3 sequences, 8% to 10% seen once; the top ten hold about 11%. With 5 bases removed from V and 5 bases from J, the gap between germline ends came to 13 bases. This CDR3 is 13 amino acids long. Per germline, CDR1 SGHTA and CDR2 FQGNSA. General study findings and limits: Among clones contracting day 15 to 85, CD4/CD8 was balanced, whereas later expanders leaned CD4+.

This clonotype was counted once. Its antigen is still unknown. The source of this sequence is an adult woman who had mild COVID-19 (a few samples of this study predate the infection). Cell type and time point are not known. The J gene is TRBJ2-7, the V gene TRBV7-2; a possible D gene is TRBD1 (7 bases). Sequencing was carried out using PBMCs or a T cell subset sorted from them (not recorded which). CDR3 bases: TGTGCCAGCAGCCCGACAGGGAGGAACGAGCAGTACTTC. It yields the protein CASSPTGRNEQYF.